This entry concerns a single T cell receptor (beta chain). The record originates from a study of shared clonotypes between healthy human individuals. The CDR3 has 12 amino acids. Germline CDR1 MDHEN, CDR2 SYDVKM. The germline V and J ends were trimmed by 5 bases and 6 bases, with 9 bases remaining between them. Sequencing used immunoSEQ multiplex PCR; TCRdb keeps in-frame clones, though not all of them. The sample contains over 850,000 clones, approximately 80% of which appear only once. V and J are TRBV28 and TRBJ2-3, with D unclear. The specimen was memory CD4+ T cells from PBMCs. Subset meaning: CD45RA-negative fraction. The origin of this receptor is a man between 18 and 35 years old in good health. Some clones in this sample may be carry-over from other donors' samples. The CDR3 DNA is TGTGCCAGCAGTCCCAGGCAGGATACGCAGTATTTT. Protein sequence: CASSPRQDTQYF.